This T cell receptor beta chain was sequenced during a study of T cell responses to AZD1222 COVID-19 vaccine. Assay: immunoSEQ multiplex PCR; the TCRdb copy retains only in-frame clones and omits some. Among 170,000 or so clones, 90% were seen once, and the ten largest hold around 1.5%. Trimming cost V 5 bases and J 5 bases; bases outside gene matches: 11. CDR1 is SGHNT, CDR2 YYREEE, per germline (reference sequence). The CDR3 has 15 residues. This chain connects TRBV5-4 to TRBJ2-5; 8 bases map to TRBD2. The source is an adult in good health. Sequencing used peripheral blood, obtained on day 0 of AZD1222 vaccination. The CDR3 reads CASSKNGGAAETQYF. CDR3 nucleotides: TGTGCCAGCAGTAAAAACGGGGGGGCCGCGGAGACCCAGTACTTC.